The 30 T cell receptor beta chains listed next were all sequenced from one sample in a study of blood T cell repertoires in COVID-19. Generated by immunoSEQ multiplex PCR, the TCRdb table keeps only in-frame clones and is missing some. The sample has about 100,000 clones, around nine tenths seen once. Sequences were obtained from peripheral blood. These TCRs come from a man in his forties or fifties with active or convalescent COVID-19.

V usage is TRBV18 and J usage is TRBJ2-7; D unclear. V lost 5 bases and J lost 6, with 11 bases in between. Germline values: CDR1 KGHSH, CDR2 LQKENI. The CDR3 covers 12 residues. Written as DNA, the CDR3 is TGTGCCAGCTCAACTTATGGCGGCGAGCAGTACGTC. This translates into CASSTYGGEQYV.

The V call is TRBV11-2, the J call TRBJ1-2; TRBD1 is a possible D gene (6 bases). The length of the CDR3 is 14 residues. V lost 4 bases, J lost 1 base, and 10 bases lay in between. The germline V gene has CDR1 SGHAT and CDR2 FQNNGV. CDR3 sequence reads: CASSSGTNNYGYTF. The CDR3 bases are TGTGCCAGCAGCTCCGGGACAAATAACTATGGCTACACCTTC.

The chain employs TRBV2 and TRBJ1-1; D gene uncertain. V lost 5 bases, J lost 1 base, and 11 bases lay in between. Per the germline V gene, CDR1 is SNHLY and CDR2 is FYNNEI. The CDR3 is made up of 14 amino acids. This CDR3 reads CASSPDYSNTEAFF. CDR3 DNA sequence: TGTGCCAGCAGTCCGGACTATTCGAACACTGAAGCTTTCTTT.

The sample holds one count of this clone. The J gene is TRBJ1-5, the V gene TRBV28; no clear D. The CDR3 contains 13 residues. Germline V lookup: CDR1 MDHEN, CDR2 SYDVKM. The V end lost 2 bases, the J end lost 5 bases, and 7 bases lay between the germline ends. The CDR3 nucleotides are TGTGCCAGCAGTTTAGGCGGTGATCAGCCCCAGCATTTT. Encoded protein: CASSLGGDQPQHF.

The chain has TRBV5-1 and TRBJ2-3, with D possibly TRBD1 on 5 matching bases. Germline loops: CDR1 SGHRS, CDR2 YFSETQ. The CDR3 contains 14 residues. Trimming removed 0 bases at V and 3 bases at J, with 8 bases between. CDR3 coding DNA: TGCGCCAGCAGCTTGGGCAGGGTTACAGATACGCAGTATTTT. It is translated as CASSLGRVTDTQYF.

This clone was observed a single time. The chain recombines TRBV3-1 (or the pseudogene TRBV3-2) with TRBJ2-5; D not certain. Trimming took off 2 bases at V and 1 base at J, with 11 bases between the two ends. CDR1 is LGHDT and CDR2 is YNNKEL in the germline V gene (reference sequence). The CDR3 has 15 residues. Written as DNA, the CDR3 is TGTGCCAGCAGCCAAAGTCGTCTAGGCCAAGAGACCCAGTACTTC. The encoded protein is CASSQSRLGQETQYF.

The rearrangement joins TRBV2 to TRBJ2-1, with 8 bases aligning to TRBD2. The CDR3 consists of 15 residues. Unmatched junction bases numbered 6, after V lost 8 bases and J lost 0 bases. Per the germline V gene, CDR1 is SNHLY and CDR2 is FYNNEI. CDR3 nucleotide sequence: TGTGCCAGCTCTAGCGGGCCGAGCTCCTACAATGAGCAGTTCTTC. It yields the protein CASSSGPSSYNEQFF.

V gene TRBV3-1 (or the pseudogene TRBV3-2) combines with J gene TRBJ1-6; D ambiguous. Germline V CDR1 and CDR2: LGHDT, YNNKEL (reference sequence). V was shortened by 1 base and J by 2 bases, with 6 bases between the two germline ends. The CDR3 spans 15 residues. The CDR3: CASSQGEAYNSPLHF. The CDR3 DNA sequence: TGTGCCAGCAGCCAAGGGGAGGCCTATAATTCACCCCTCCACTTT.

The chain carries TRBV28 and TRBJ1-4, with 8 bases matching TRBD1. Germline CDR1 reads MDHEN; CDR2 reads SYDVKM. There are 15 residues in the CDR3. The V gene end was trimmed by 5 bases and the J gene end by 6 bases; junction bases not matched to a gene: 8. CDR3 loop: CASSLPTGEYEKLFF. DNA of the CDR3: TGTGCCAGCAGTCTCCCGACAGGGGAATATGAAAAACTGTTTTTT.

The V gene is TRBV6-5, the J gene TRBJ1-2; tentative D call: TRBD1 (6 bases). CDR3 size: 14 residues. The V and J ends lost 10 bases and 4 bases respectively, with 19 bases between them. The germline V gene encodes CDR1 MNHEY and CDR2 SVGAGI. CDR3 protein: CATNGSRGRYGYTF. In DNA form, the CDR3 reads TGTGCCACTAATGGGTCCAGGGGCCGCTATGGCTACACCTTC.

A single count supports this clone. The V call is TRBV7-2, the J call TRBJ1-2, with 7 bases fitting TRBD1. This CDR3 spans 13 amino acids. The V gene's germline CDR1 is SGHTA and CDR2 FQGNSA. The V gene end was trimmed by 5 bases and the J gene end by 8 bases; junction bases not matched to a gene: 8. In DNA form, the CDR3 reads TGTGCCAGCAGCGTACAGGGGTTGAACGGCTACACCTTC. Translation: CASSVQGLNGYTF. The full variable domain, its missing parts supplied by reference TRBV7-2 and TRBJ1-2, is GAGVSQSPSNKVTEKGKDVELRCDPISGHTALYWYRQSLGQGLEFLIYFQGNSAPDKSGLPSDRFSAERTGGSVSTLTIQRTQQEDSAVYLCASSVQGLNGYTFGSGTRLTVV.

This chain uses TRBV30 with TRBJ1-2; 7 bases are shared with TRBD1. After removal of 5 bases from V and 1 base from J, the junction contained 4 bases not matched to a gene. The CDR3 has 13 amino acids. Germline CDR1 is GTSNPN and CDR2 is SVGIG (reference sequence). The CDR3 protein is CAWYTGVNYGYTF. CDR3 DNA: TGTGCCTGGTATACAGGGGTTAACTATGGCTACACCTTC.

This sequence joins TRBV11-2 and TRBJ2-1, with TRBD1 matching over 7 bases. The CDR3 length is 13 residues. Per germline, CDR1 SGHAT and CDR2 FQNNGV. V shed 5 bases, J shed 5 bases, and the junction held 3 bases outside the gene matches. CDR3 sequence (DNA): TGTGCCAGCAGCGCCGACAGGGACAATGAGCAGTTCTTC. It codes for CASSADRDNEQFF.

The V gene is TRBV28, the J gene TRBJ2-2; D gene unclear. Germline loops: CDR1 MDHEN, CDR2 SYDVKM. The CDR3 totals 15 residues. V gave up 2 bases and J gave up 4 bases, with 11 bases separating them. CDR3 in DNA: TGTGCCAGCAGTTTAGCGTCTAGAGGCACCGGGGAGCTGTTTTTT. Encoded protein: CASSLASRGTGELFF. Full variable domain (remainder filled in from reference TRBV28 and TRBJ2-2): DVKVTQSSRYLVKRTGEKVFLECVQDMDHENMFWYRQDPGLGLRLIYFSYDVKMKEKGDIPEGYSVSREKKERFSLILESASTNQTSMYLCASSLASRGTGELFFGEGSRLTVL.

The chain combines TRBV6-5 with TRBJ2-1; 8 positions agree with TRBD2. Per the germline V gene, CDR1 is MNHEY and CDR2 is SVGAGI. The CDR3 is 13 amino acids. Trimming at V came to 7 bases and at J to 3 bases, leaving 2 bases not matched to a gene. CDR3 protein: CASNRGGYNEQFF. DNA for the CDR3: TGTGCCAGCAATCGGGGGGGCTACAATGAGCAGTTCTTC.

V usage is TRBV3-1 (or the pseudogene TRBV3-2) and J usage is TRBJ1-2; TRBD1 is a possible D gene (6 bases). The CDR3 loop spans 15 amino acids. CDR1 LGHDT and CDR2 YNNKEL come from the germline V gene (reference sequence). Trimming left V 4 bases short and J 6 bases short, with 18 bases between. CDR3: CASSPDTGPGNGYTF. The CDR3 DNA reads TGTGCCAGCAGCCCCGATACAGGGCCCGGTAATGGCTACACCTTC.

V gene TRBV19 combines with J gene TRBJ1-1; 7 bases agree with TRBD1. This CDR3 region has 13 residues. The V segment lost 3 bases and the J segment 6 bases; nucleotides outside the gene matches: 4. CDR1 and CDR2 from the germline V gene are LNHDA and SQIVND (reference sequence). The CDR3 DNA reads as TGTGCCAGTAGTATGGGGGACAGTGCTGAAGCTTTCTTT. This encodes CASSMGDSAEAFF.

The chain links TRBV11-2 to TRBJ1-5; D is undetermined. CDR1 is SGHAT and CDR2 is FQNNGV in the germline V gene. There are 15 residues in the CDR3. V was cut by 0 bases and J by 4 bases, with 10 bases left in between. CDR3 sequence reads: CASSLDPGPNQPQHF. In DNA form, the CDR3 reads TGTGCCAGCAGCTTAGATCCAGGTCCGAATCAGCCCCAGCATTTT.

The J gene is TRBJ1-4, the V gene TRBV19, with 7 bases identical to TRBD1. CDR3 length: 15 amino acids. V lost 7 bases, J lost 3 bases, and 8 bases stayed unmatched. From germline, CDR1 is LNHDA and CDR2 SQIVND (reference sequence). CDR3 DNA sequence: TGTGCCAGTACCAGTGGACAGGCATCTAATGAAAAACTGTTTTTT. Translation gives CASTSGQASNEKLFF.

V gene TRBV5-4 combines with J gene TRBJ1-2; possible D gene TRBD1, 5 bases. CDR3 length equals 14 residues. The germline V gene encodes CDR1 SGHNT and CDR2 YYREEE (reference sequence). Trimming took off 0 bases at V and 8 bases at J, with 14 bases between the two ends. CDR3 region: CASSLGDSWWGYTF. DNA for the CDR3: TGTGCCAGCAGCTTGGGCGACAGTTGGTGGGGCTACACCTTC.

The CDR3 here is CASSLRGQPQHF. Written as DNA, the CDR3 is TGTGCCAGCAGTTTAAGGGGACAGCCCCAGCATTTT. This chain joins TRBV28 and TRBJ1-5; the D gene is possibly TRBD1 (5 bases). The CDR3 consists of 12 residues. Germline V gene sequence: CDR1 MDHEN, CDR2 SYDVKM. The V end was cut by 2 bases, the J end by 7 bases, with 6 bases between.

The CDR3 coding sequence is TGTGCCAGCAGTTACTCGGGACAGGGGTCGCATGAGCAGTTCTTC. This codes for CASSYSGQGSHEQFF. The rearrangement uses TRBV6-5 and TRBJ2-1, with 10 bases lining up with TRBD1. The trim removed 0 bases at V and 8 bases at J, leaving 4 bases unmatched. Looked up from germline, CDR1 is MNHEY and CDR2 is SVGAGI. The CDR3 length is 15 residues.

For the CDR3, the DNA is TGTGCCAGCAGTCACGGGGACAGGCAAAATGGCTACACCTTC. It specifies CASSHGDRQNGYTF. This chain uses TRBV28 with TRBJ1-2; 8 bases fit TRBD1. Trimming removed 5 bases from V and 6 bases from J; junction bases left unmatched: 8. The CDR3 is 14 residues long. CDR1 and CDR2 from the germline V gene are MDHEN and SYDVKM.

V gene TRBV6-4 combines with J gene TRBJ1-2; maybe TRBD1 (6 bases). V dropped 4 bases and J dropped 8 bases, with 11 bases sitting between them. The CDR3 consists of 12 residues. Per germline, CDR1 MRHNA and CDR2 SNTAGT. The CDR3 region is CASSARTDGYTF. CDR3 bases: TGTGCCAGCAGTGCTAGGACAGACGGCTACACCTTC.

V is TRBV28 and J is TRBJ1-6; weak D call: TRBD1 (6 bases). The CDR3 length is 12 residues. V was cut by 8 bases and J by 10 bases, with 12 bases left in between. Per germline, CDR1 MDHEN and CDR2 SYDVKM. CDR3 amino acids: CASSNRASPLHF. CDR3 bases: TGTGCCAGCTCTAACAGGGCCTCACCCCTCCACTTT.

This rearrangement joins TRBV7-2 to TRBJ1-5, with D maybe TRBD1 (5 bases). Germline lookup yields CDR1 SGHTA and CDR2 FQGNSA. This CDR3 has 16 amino acids. The V end lost 1 base, the J end lost 0 bases, and 10 bases lay between the germline ends. The CDR3 DNA reads as TGTGCCAGCAGCTTAGGACAGCCCGGTAGCAATCAGCCCCAGCATTTT. This encodes CASSLGQPGSNQPQHF.

The chain uses TRBV19 and TRBJ2-1, with 9 bases lining up with TRBD1. The CDR3 consists of 13 residues. J gave up 4 bases and V 9 bases, and 4 bases lay outside the gene matches. The germline V gene encodes CDR1 LNHDA and CDR2 SQIVND (reference sequence). In DNA, the CDR3 is TGTGCCAGCGGGACAGGGTCTTACAATGAGCAGTTCTTC. Encoded protein: CASGTGSYNEQFF.

The V call is TRBV19, the J call TRBJ1-5; 9 bases match TRBD1. The CDR3 length is 16 residues. Germline V gives CDR1 LNHDA, CDR2 SQIVND (reference sequence). V dropped 2 bases and J dropped 3; count of bases not matched to a gene: 5. In nucleotides, the CDR3 is TGTGCCAGTAGTATAAAGGGACAGGGAGACAATCAGCCCCAGCATTTT. Translating gives CASSIKGQGDNQPQHF.

This chain joins TRBV24-1 and TRBJ2-1, with D perhaps matching TRBD2 (5 bases). The germline V and J ends were trimmed by 0 bases and 5 bases, with 10 bases remaining between them. There are 15 residues in the CDR3. CDR1 and CDR2 from the germline V gene are KGHDR and SFDVKD. Here the CDR3 reads CATSDLGPGNNEQFF. The CDR3 DNA is TGTGCCACCAGTGATTTGGGCCCGGGAAACAATGAGCAGTTCTTC.

The J gene is TRBJ1-5, the V gene TRBV19; D unresolved. Trimming took 1 base from V and 5 from J, leaving 9 bases between them. The CDR3 is made up of 14 amino acids. Germline loops: CDR1 LNHDA, CDR2 SQIVND (reference sequence). The CDR3 is CASSIVPPHQPQHF. CDR3 nucleotides: TGTGCCAGTAGTATAGTCCCCCCTCATCAGCCCCAGCATTTT.